This TCR beta chain comes out of a study of neurological immune-mediated disorders. Study observations and caveats: The greatest TCR clonal expansion occurred in HTLV-1-associated myelopathy and the least in multiple sclerosis, which fell below healthy controls.

V dropped 2 bases and J dropped 4; count of bases not matched to a gene: 6. The CDR3 is made up of 15 amino acids. Germline V gene sequence: CDR1 MNHNY, CDR2 SVGAGI (reference sequence). 5'RACE employing 10-nucleotide random UMIs yielded the cDNA. TCRdb called the 5' RACE reads again in MiXCR, with one record for every CDR3 protein. The data show tens of thousands of distinct CDR3 sequences, around 4.8% seen once. This clonotype was detected a few times. What it recognizes is unknown. The origin of this receptor is a woman between 45 and 65 years old with multiple sclerosis. Sequenced: PBMCs. V usage is TRBV6-6 and J usage is TRBJ1-2; TRBD1 matches at 8 bases. CDR3: CASSYPPDRAYGYTF. CDR3 coding DNA: TGTGCCAGCAGTTACCCTCCGGACAGGGCCTATGGCTACACCTTC.